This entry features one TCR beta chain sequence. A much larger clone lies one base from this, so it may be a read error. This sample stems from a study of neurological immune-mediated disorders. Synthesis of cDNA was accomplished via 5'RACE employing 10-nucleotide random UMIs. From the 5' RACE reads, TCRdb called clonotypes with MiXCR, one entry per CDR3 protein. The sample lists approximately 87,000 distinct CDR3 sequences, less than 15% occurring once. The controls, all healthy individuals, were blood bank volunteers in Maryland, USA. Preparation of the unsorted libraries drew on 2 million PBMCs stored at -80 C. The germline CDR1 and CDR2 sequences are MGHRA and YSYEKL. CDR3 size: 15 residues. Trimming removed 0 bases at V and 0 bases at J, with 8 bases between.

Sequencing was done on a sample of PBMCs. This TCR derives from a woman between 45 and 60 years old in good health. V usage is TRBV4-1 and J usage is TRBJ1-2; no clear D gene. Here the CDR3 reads CASSQDDGPNYGYTF. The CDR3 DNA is TGCGCCAGCAGCCAAGATGACGGGCCTAACTATGGCTACACCTTC.